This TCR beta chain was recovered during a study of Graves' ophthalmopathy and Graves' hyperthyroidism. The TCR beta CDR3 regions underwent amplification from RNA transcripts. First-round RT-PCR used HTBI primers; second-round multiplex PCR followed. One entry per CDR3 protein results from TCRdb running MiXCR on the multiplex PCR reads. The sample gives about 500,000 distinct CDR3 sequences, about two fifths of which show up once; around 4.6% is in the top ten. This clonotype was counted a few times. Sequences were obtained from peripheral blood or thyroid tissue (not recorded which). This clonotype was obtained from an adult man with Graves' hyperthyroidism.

The CDR3 DNA reads as TGTGCCAGCAGCTTAGTCGGGGTCGGCCTAGCGAGGAATTACGAGCAGTACTTC. Translated: CASSLVGVGLARNYEQYF. The gene calls are TRBV7-6 and TRBJ2-7, with D maybe TRBD2 (6 bases). This CDR3 comprises 18 residues. Trimming removed 1 base at V and 4 bases at J, with 23 bases between. Germline values: CDR1 SGHVS, CDR2 FNYEAQ.